The sequence of this TCR beta chain was determined in a study of T cell responses to AZD1222 COVID-19 vaccine. Study results and caveats: Vaccine-related CD4 TCRs covered spike, predominating at 160-218 and 743-854. Nearly half of the spike-specific TCRs reportedly recognize variant regions that carry no mutations.

Some second doses came at about 4 weeks and others at about 12 weeks; these were pooled. Some clones are missing from TCRdb's copy, which holds only in-frame ones; the method was immunoSEQ multiplex PCR. The data contain around 54,000 clones, 80% to 90% of them seen just once; the ten biggest clones take up about 7.1%. In regard to this clone: Its antigen is not identified.

The receptor's source is an adult who received the AZD1222 COVID-19 vaccine. Sequencing used peripheral blood, obtained 28 days after the second AZD1222 dose.

The chain's CDR3 is CASSLGRSPATNEKLFF. In nucleotides, the CDR3 is TGTGCCAGCAGCTTAGGTCGGTCACCTGCAACTAATGAAAAACTGTTTTTT. The V and J genes are TRBV7-8 and TRBJ1-4; D unresolved. Trimming took 1 base from V and 0 from J, leaving 12 bases between them. Per the germline V gene, CDR1 is SGHVS and CDR2 is FQNEAQ. This CDR3 is 17 amino acids long.